The clone carrying this TCR beta chain was recorded only once. Germline V gene data show CDR1 as SGHNT and CDR2 as YYREEE (reference sequence). The V and J ends lost 5 bases and 6 bases, in that order; junction bases with no gene match: 16. The CDR3 consists of 16 residues. The sample belongs to a study of cytomegalovirus exposure and HLA in healthy donors. TCRdb's table, derived via immunoSEQ multiplex PCR, lists solely in-frame clones and lacks some. This table holds roughly 150,000 clones, around 90% found once. The V gene is TRBV5-4, the J gene TRBJ2-7; 8 nucleotides agree with TRBD1. The specimen sequenced was PBMCs. The receptor was derived from a man aged 18 to 30 in good health and CMV-seronegative. CDR3 sequence: CASSFNPGGAGREQYV. CDR3 coding DNA: TGTGCCAGCAGTTTCAATCCAGGGGGCGCCGGACGCGAGCAGTACGTC.